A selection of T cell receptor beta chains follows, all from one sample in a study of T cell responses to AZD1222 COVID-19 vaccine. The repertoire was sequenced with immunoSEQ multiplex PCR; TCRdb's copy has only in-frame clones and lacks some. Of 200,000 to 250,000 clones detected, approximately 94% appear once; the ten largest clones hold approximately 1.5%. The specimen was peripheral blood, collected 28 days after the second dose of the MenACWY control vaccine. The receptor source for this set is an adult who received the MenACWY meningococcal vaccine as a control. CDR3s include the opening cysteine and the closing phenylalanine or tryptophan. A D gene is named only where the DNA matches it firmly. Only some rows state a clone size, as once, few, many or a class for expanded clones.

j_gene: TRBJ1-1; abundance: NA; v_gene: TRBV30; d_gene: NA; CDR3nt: TGTGCCTGGAGTACCCGGGGGGGGAGAGGGATGAACACTGAAGCTTTCTTT; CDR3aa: CAWSTRGGRGMNTEAFF
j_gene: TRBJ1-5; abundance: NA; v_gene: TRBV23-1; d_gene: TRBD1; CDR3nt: TGCGCCAGGGACAGGGGACATCAGCCCCAGCATTTT; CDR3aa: CARDRGHQPQHF
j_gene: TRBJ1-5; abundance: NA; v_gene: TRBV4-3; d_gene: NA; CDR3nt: TGCGCCAGCAGCCAAGACAGGGGAGGCCGTCAGCCCCAGCATTTT; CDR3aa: CASSQDRGGRQPQHF
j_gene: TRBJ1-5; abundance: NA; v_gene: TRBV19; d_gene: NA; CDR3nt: TGTGCCAGTCGAGGATCCGTTAGCAATCAGCCCCAGCATTTT; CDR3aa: CASRGSVSNQPQHF
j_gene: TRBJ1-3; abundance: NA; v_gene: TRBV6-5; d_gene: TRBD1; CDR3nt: TGTGCCAGCAGTTACGCCGCGACAGGGCCCGGAAACACCATATATTTT; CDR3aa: CASSYAATGPGNTIYF
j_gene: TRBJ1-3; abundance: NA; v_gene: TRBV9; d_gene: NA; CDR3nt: TGTGCCAGCAGCGTAGGAAGCGCTGGAAACACCATATATTTT; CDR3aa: CASSVGSAGNTIYF
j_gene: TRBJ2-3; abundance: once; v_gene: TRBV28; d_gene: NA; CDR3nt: TGTGCCAGCAGTTTCAGGGGCTTGACAGATACGCAGTATTTT; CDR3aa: CASSFRGLTDTQYF
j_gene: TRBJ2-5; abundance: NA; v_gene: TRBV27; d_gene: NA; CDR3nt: TGTGCCAGCTCACCCTCGGCGGCCGCCCAAGAGGCCCAGTACTTC; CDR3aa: CASSPSAAAQEAQYF
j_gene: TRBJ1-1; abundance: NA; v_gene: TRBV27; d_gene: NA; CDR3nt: TGTGCCAGCAGTTCGGGACGGATGAACACTGAAGCTTTCTTT; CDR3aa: CASSSGRMNTEAFF
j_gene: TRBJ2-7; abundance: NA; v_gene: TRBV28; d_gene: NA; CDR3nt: TGTGCCAGCAGTTTATACCAAGGTTACGAGCAGTACTTC; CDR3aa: CASSLYQGYEQYF
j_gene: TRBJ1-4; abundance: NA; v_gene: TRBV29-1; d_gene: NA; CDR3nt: TGCAGCGCCTCCCGGGGGGGGGATGAAAAACTGTTTTTT; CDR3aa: CSASRGGDEKLFF
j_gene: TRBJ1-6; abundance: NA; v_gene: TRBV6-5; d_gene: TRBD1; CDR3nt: TGTGCCAGCAGTTACTCAGGGACAGGGAATTCACCCCTCCACTTT; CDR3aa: CASSYSGTGNSPLHF
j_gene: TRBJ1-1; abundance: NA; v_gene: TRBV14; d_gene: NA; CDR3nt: TGTGCCAGCAGTAGTACAGGGACGGTGGGAGCTTTCTTT; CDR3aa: CASSSTGTVGAFF
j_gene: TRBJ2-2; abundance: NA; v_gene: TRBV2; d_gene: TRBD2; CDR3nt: TGTGCCAGCAGCCTCTCGGGAGGGTTATCCGGGGAGCTGTTTTTT; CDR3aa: CASSLSGGLSGELFF
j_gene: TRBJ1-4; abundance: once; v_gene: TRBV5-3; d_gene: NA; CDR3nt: TGTGCCAGAAGCTTGCCGACGGGGACAACTAATGAAAAACTGTTTTTT; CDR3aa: CARSLPTGTTNEKLFF
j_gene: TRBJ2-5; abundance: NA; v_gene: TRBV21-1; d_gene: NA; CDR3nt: TGTGCCAGCAGCAAAGAGAGTTCAGAAGAGACCCAGTACTTC; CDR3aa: CASSKESSEETQYF
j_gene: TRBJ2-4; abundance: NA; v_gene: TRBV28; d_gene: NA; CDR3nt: TGTGCCAGCGGTGAACTAGGCCAACTAGCCAAAAACATTCAGTACTTC; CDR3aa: CASGELGQLAKNIQYF
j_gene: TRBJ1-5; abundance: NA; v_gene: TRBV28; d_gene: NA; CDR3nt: TGTGCCAGCAGCAATCCGGCGGCCAATCAGCCCCAGCATTTT; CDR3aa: CASSNPAANQPQHF
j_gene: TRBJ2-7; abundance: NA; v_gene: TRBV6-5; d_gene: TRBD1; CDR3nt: TGTGCCAGCAGAGGACAGGCCAACTACGAGCAGTACTTC; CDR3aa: CASRGQANYEQYF
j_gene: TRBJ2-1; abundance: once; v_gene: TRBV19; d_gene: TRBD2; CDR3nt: TGTGCCAGTACACTCGGGGGGGCCTCATATGAGCAGTTCTTC; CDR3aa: CASTLGGASYEQFF
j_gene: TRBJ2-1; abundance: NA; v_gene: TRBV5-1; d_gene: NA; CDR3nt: TGCGCCAGCAGCTGGGGGGATGAGCAGTTCTTC; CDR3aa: CASSWGDEQFF
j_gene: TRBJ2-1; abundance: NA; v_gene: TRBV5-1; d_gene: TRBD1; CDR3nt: TGCGCCAGCAGCTTGGGTGATAGGGGGCATTACAATGAGCAGTTCTTC; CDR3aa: CASSLGDRGHYNEQFF